This T cell receptor beta chain was recovered during a study of identifying expanded T cells in peripheral blood. Germline CDR1 is MGHDK and CDR2 is SYGVNS. The CDR3 length is 15 residues. Between the trimmed V and J ends, which lost 5 bases and 3 bases, there was a span of 16 bases. During the collection period, no donor immune events like infections were recorded. Here immunoSEQ multiplex PCR was the method, and the copy in TCRdb shows in-frame clones only, minus some. The data show 90,000 to 110,000 clones, about 88% seen once. This chain joins TRBV25-1 and TRBJ1-2; D is unclear. This TCR derives from a person aged 18-70 years in good health. The specimen sequenced was blood. The CDR3 protein is CASSPAVQAYYGYTF. Written as DNA, the CDR3 is TGTGCCAGCAGTCCAGCCGTCCAGGCTTACTATGGCTACACCTTC.